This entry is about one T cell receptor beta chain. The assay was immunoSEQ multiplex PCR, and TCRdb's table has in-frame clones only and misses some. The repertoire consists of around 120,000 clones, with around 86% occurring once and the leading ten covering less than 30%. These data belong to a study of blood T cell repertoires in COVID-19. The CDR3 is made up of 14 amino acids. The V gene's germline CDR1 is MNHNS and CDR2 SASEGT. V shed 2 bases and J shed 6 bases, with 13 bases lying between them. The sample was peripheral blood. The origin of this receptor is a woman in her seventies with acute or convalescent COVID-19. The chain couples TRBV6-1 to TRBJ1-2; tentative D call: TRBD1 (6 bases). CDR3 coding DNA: TGTGCCAGCAGTGAAATCGGTACAGGGCATGGCTACACCTTC. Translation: CASSEIGTGHGYTF.